This T cell receptor beta chain was captured in a study of CD8+CD57+ T cells in acquired aplastic anemia. On the study more broadly: Sorting CD4+ and CD8+ cells gave DNA averaging around 3 ug. Study-wide points: Patients and controls had CD8+ Simpson's diversity values that were not significantly distinct.

Genomic DNA templated the TCR beta VDJ and CDR3 profiling. TCRdb analysed the reads with MiXCR anew, one entry per CDR3 protein. The sample lists 90,000 to 150,000 distinct CDR3 sequences; under 60% were seen once. V was clipped by 3 bases and J by 3 bases, with 3 bases between them. The CDR3 totals 11 residues. CDR1 is SGHNT, CDR2 YYREEE, per germline (reference sequence). In patients chosen for sequencing, flow cytometry had shown CD8+CD57+ cell expansion. In its sample, this clonotype was seen many times. The target antigen is unknown. This TCR was recovered from a human donor with aplastic anemia. The chain employs TRBV5-4 and TRBJ1-1; no definite D call. Sequenced: sorted CD4+, CD8+, or CD8+CD57+ T cells (not recorded which) from PBMCs. The CDR3 nucleotides read TGTGCCAGCAGCTCTTACACTGAAGCTTTCTTT. Translated: CASSSYTEAFF.